This TCR beta chain was sequenced in a study of cytomegalovirus exposure and HLA in healthy donors. The PCR was carried out with 60 Vbeta primers and 13 Jbeta primers. TCRdb's copy holds only in-frame clones and misses some; the assay was immunoSEQ multiplex PCR. Here the sample spans about 200,000 clones, around 77% being singletons. The CDR3 sequence is 16 residues long. The V gene end was trimmed by 4 bases and the J gene end by 1 base; junction bases not matched to a gene: 3. CDR1 and CDR2 from the germline V gene are SEHNR and FQNEAQ (reference sequence). This TCR came from a young man in good health and CMV-seronegative. The chain has TRBV7-9 and TRBJ2-7, with 14 nucleotides matching TRBD2. Sequenced input: PBMCs. The CDR3 protein is CASSSGLAGESYEQYF. Written as DNA, the CDR3 is TGTGCCAGCAGCTCGGGACTAGCGGGAGAATCCTACGAGCAGTACTTC.